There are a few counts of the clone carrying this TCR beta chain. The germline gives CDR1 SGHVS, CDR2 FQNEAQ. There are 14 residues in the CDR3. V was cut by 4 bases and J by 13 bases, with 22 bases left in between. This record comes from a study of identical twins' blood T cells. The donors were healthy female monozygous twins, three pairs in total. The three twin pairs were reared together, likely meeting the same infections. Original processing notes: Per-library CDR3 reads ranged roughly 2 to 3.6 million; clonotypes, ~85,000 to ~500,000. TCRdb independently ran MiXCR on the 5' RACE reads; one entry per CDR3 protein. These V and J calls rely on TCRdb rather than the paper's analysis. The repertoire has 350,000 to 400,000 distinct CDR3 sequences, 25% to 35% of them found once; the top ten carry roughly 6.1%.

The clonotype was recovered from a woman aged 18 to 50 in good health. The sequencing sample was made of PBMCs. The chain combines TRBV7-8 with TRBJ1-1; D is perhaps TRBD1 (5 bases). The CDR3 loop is CASSSGGSREQDFF. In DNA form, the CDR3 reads TGTGCCAGCAGCTCCGGGGGATCGCGGGAGCAAGATTTCTTT.